Listed here is a single T cell receptor (beta chain). The antigen is undetermined. The entry originates in a study of cytomegalovirus exposure and HLA in healthy donors. The overall study: Clustering assigned over 70% of the roughly 380 genotyped donors to the Caucasian-associated ancestry cluster. The study, taken as a whole, reports: Upon later analysis, HLA-associated TCR beta chains proved more clonally expanded than other, equally common chains. Across all donors, roughly uniform sequencing depth was an assumption of the presence/absence analyses.

A multiplex PCR was run with 60 Vbeta primers and 13 Jbeta primers. The repertoire was sequenced with immunoSEQ multiplex PCR; TCRdb's copy has only in-frame clones and lacks some. The sample lists 100,000 to 150,000 clones; over 65% were seen once. Trimming removed 6 bases at V and 2 bases at J, with 14 bases between. Germline CDR1 is MDHEN and CDR2 is SYDVKM. This CDR3 has 15 amino acids. This TCR was sampled from a man between 35 and 55 years old in good health and CMV-seropositive. The genes are TRBV28 and TRBJ2-1; D perhaps matches TRBD2 (5 bases). The specimen was PBMCs. This CDR3 is CASRIRETTYNEQFF. The CDR3 nucleotides read TGTGCCAGCAGAATTCGGGAAACCACCTACAATGAGCAGTTCTTC. The full variable domain, rest sourced from reference TRBV28 and TRBJ2-1, is DVKVTQSSRYLVKRTGEKVFLECVQDMDHENMFWYRQDPGLGLRLIYFSYDVKMKEKGDIPEGYSVSREKKERFSLILESASTNQTSMYLCASRIRETTYNEQFFGPGTRLTVL.